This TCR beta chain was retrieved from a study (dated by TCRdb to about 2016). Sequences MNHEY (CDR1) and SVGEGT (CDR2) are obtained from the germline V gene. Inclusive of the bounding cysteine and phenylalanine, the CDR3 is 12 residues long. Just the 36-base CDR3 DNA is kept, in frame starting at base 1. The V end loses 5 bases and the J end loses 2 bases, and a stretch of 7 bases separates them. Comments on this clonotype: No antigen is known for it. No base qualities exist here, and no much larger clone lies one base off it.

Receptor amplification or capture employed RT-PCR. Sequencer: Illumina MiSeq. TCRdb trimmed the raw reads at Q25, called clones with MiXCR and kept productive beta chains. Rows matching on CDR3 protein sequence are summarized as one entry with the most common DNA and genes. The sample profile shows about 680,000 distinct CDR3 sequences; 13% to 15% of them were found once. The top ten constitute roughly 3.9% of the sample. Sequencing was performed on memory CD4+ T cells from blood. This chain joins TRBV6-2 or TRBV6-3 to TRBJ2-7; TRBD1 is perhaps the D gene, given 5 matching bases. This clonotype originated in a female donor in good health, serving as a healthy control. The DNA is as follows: TGTGCCAGCAGTCAGGACACCTACGAGCAGTACTTC. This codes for CASSQDTYEQYF.